This T cell receptor beta chain was obtained from a study of cytomegalovirus exposure and HLA in healthy donors (dated by TCRdb to 2017 to 2019). Background on the whole study: According to an earlier analysis of around 600 of the donors, 150 million to 200 million T cells yielded roughly 110 million unique TCR beta sequences and around 300 Gb of sequence data. The genetic ancestry cluster associated with self-reported Caucasian donors included about 81% of the 350 to 500 genotyped donors. All discovery cohort repertoires had been generated using a single sequencing platform. To decide whether each TCR beta V gene segment behaved as functional or pseudogenic, an earlier analysis of approximately 620 of the donors relied on high-throughput TCR beta sequencing. A handful of DR-DQ haplotypes were treated as single units for association and clustering because of strong linkage in the cohort. In a later analysis, previously published TCR beta repertoires from 550 to 700 donors were re-analyzed and high-resolution HLA genotyping was added so that TCR occurrence patterns could be studied. The study used immunosequencing to profile the T cell repertoires of under 700 subjects and linked those repertoires to cytomegalovirus serostatus. Class I and class II HLA loci were covered by the typing at four-digit resolution. Among 300 to 450 genotyped donors of the cohort, an average of about 240,000 unique TCR beta nucleotide sequences were sequenced per donor, around a sixth of them non-productive. A later genetic analysis took genome-wide SNP genotypes for about three fifths of the 666 donors and used that subset as a discovery cohort. Donor age, sex, ethnicity and CMV serostatus were collected together with the repertoire data. A separate validation cohort of over 95 different subjects was used in addition to the approximately 610-subject first cohort. The aim of the study was to test whether cataloging public T cell receptors could identify signatures of past pathogen exposure. Rather than using new phenotypic data, the later analysis identified candidate immune exposures from TCR beta sequences and from how often those sequences occurred across donors. Roughly 300 gigabases of sequencing data and approximately 80 million unique TCR sequences were included in an early release covering around 600 HLA-typed donors. The number of donors typed differed by locus, with roughly 620-630 for A, B, C, DRB1 and DQB1, 522 for DQA1, 600 to 610 for DPA1, and 450 to 480 for DPB1. To predict cytomegalovirus infection status, the study combined high-throughput TCR immunosequencing, statistical association of individual TCRs with disease status, and machine learning.

The research as a whole found: Across donors, most TCR sequences were observed very rarely, whereas some public TCRs were present in many individuals. In a later analysis, HLA-associated TCR beta chains were found to be more clonally expanded and to have lower generation probabilities than equally common non-associated chains. Because some donors lacked HLA typing at each locus, the association tests relied only on the typed subset. Broadly in line with IMGT annotations, most TCR beta V segments showed up in productive rearrangements about 90% or about 30% of the time in an earlier analysis of several hundred of the donors. A later genetic analysis reported fewer N-insertions in productive TCRs among donors in an Asian-associated ancestry cluster than the 666-donor mean. A further reported finding was that TCR beta sequences accurately predicted the HLA-A and HLA-B alleles for most subjects in the first cohort. When HLA alleles, especially DR and DQ, strongly co-occurred, TCR associations were difficult to assign to individual alleles. An association between a missense DCLRE1C variant and V-gene and J-gene trimming of TCR beta chains was found in a later genetic analysis and replicated in an independent cohort. According to a later analysis, most CMV-associated TCR beta chains appeared to be HLA-restricted, and the HLA associations seemed to be driven largely by CMV exposure. The presence/absence analyses assumed that sequencing depth was roughly uniform across donors, and that assumption may not be true. In both the original and validation cohorts, the classifier was reported to diagnose cytomegalovirus status with high specificity and sensitivity. The only immune exposure information available for the cohort was CMV serostatus. In the study, approximately 150 TCR beta chains were listed as associated with cytomegalovirus. Linkage disequilibrium might explain the correlated functional status among segregating V segments, but an unknown experimental factor could not be excluded. According to a later analysis, parvovirus B19, influenza, CMV and Epstein-Barr virus appeared linked to several top co-occurrence clusters. In a later analysis, over 15,000 TCR beta sequences were associated with specific HLA alleles at a false discovery rate of 0.05. This cohort had only TCR beta chains sequenced, and the lack of alpha or paired-chain data limited which features could be detected. A few of the identified cytomegalovirus-associated TCR beta chains were confirmed in vitro to be specific for cytomegalovirus antigens. The authors suggested that the approach could potentially be extended to other disease states and immunological phenotypes. Because counts were too low, about 18 rarely observed V segments, including chromosome 9 orphons, were excluded from the earlier analysis of several hundred of the donors. Because the 87-base-pair reads could not distinguish some IMGT-functional V segments, including TRBV6-2 and TRBV6-3, those segments were excluded. A cluster of highly shared sequence variants was judged likely to be a technical artifact of the sequencing pipeline. In a later analysis, the rate of TCR association differed among HLA loci, with DRB1 alleles having the most associated TCRs and HLA-C alleles having the fewest.

In total, fewer than 750 healthy bone marrow donors made up the cohort. At the time of sampling, every cohort member was nominally healthy, though immune exposures that went unrecorded were likely present. The donor was CMV seronegative and belonged to the group of 352 seronegative cohort members. A peripheral blood sample was collected from each donor, and TCR beta sequencing was performed on peripheral blood mononuclear cells. Genomic DNA was extracted from the blood cell samples with the Qiagen DNeasy Blood Extraction Kit. As concerns this clone: It lacks a known antigen. No clone much larger than this one lies a single base away; base qualities are absent.

From cysteine to phenylalanine, the CDR3 is 15 amino acids long. The read is trimmed to its CDR3 DNA, 45 bases read in frame from base 1. From the germline V gene (reference sequence), CDR1 is SGHNT and CDR2 is YYREEE. V is pared back by 0 bases and J by 3 bases, with 10 bases lying between the germline termini. The library was generated by the immunoSEQ multiplex PCR assay. For the multiplex PCR, a mixture combining 60 forward primers for TCR Vbeta segments and 13 reverse primers for TCR Jbeta segments was used. A multiplex PCR assay on genomic DNA amplified the CDR3 region of rearranged TCR beta genes. The Illumina HiSeq System was used to sequence the amplified TCR beta libraries as 87-base-pair reads. Per the source publication's procedure: A later analysis tallied roughly 80 million unique TCR beta chains across the 700 or so repertoires, and about 10 million of those chains were shared by two or more donors. Raw reads were error-corrected and collapsed into unique sequences by a nearest-neighbor algorithm in which closely related sequences were merged to remove PCR and sequencing errors. To assign V, D and J gene segments, CDR3 sequences were aligned to IMGT reference sequences. For a sequence to be retained, at least a six-nucleotide match to both a V gene segment and a J gene segment was required. A rearrangement counted as productive if the CDR3 had no stop codons and remained in frame with V and J, and every other rearrangement counted as non-productive. Following IMGT convention, CDR3 was defined as the stretch from the second conserved V-encoded cysteine up to the conserved J-encoded phenylalanine. The earlier analysis of about 640 of the donors excluded any sequence lacking an unambiguous match to a single V gene segment. An earlier analysis of 550 to 650 of the donors classified V segments as functional when productive rearrangements were above 56.7% and as segregating when the standard deviation between donors was above 5%. A statistical classification framework was built for diagnosing cytomegalovirus status from the catalog of TCR beta chain sequences. A later analysis assigned V and J genes by comparing TCR nucleotide sequences with IMGT/GENE-DB human TR gene sequences. Using the TCRdist pipeline, a later analysis assigned CDR3 sequences along with most-parsimonious VDJ recombination scenarios. A later analysis defined each TCR beta chain by its CDR3 amino acid sequence plus V-gene family, and excluded reads lacking a unique V-gene family. As a way to deal with suspected cross-contamination and a sequencing artifact, a later analysis dropped approximately 570 nucleotide sequences that were highly shared and had low generation probability. For each public chain, a later analysis derived a clonal expansion index from normalized ranks of inferred template counts within each repertoire. In a later analysis, generation probabilities were computed using a VDJ recombination model fitted to out-of-frame rearrangements, and the results were checked against IGoR. In a later analysis, hypergeometric tests were used to score TCR-TCR, TCR-HLA and TCR-CMV co-occurrence, with a repertoire-size bias correction applied to TCR pairs. To estimate false discovery rates, a later analysis permuted the HLA or CMV assignments 20 times. In a later analysis, co-occurring TCRs were grouped with DBSCAN, and TCRdist sequence similarity was added when clustering was performed within HLA-allele-positive subsets. Repertoires with fewer than 30,000 or more than 120,000 public chains were left out of co-occurrence clustering, as were roughly five repertoires with anomalous nucleotide sharing. The immuneACCESS repertoire file appears here via TCRdb, limited to in-frame rearrangements. These files lack a portion of the clones; in checked studies, under half of the deficit traces to unresolved V genes, and the cause of the others is not known. That table furnishes V, J and clone size, whereas the DNA furnished D and trimming. The sample includes around 40,000 clones, with 60% to 75% observed a single time. The ten biggest clones cover approximately 7% of the sample.

The sequence was collected from a man aged 25 to 45 in good health and CMV-seronegative. What was sequenced was PBMCs. The rearranged chain carries TRBV5-4 and TRBJ2-1; TRBD2 could be the D gene, as 7 bases match. The nucleotide sequence reads as follows: TGTGCCAGCAGCTTGGGGGGGGGCGTCTACAATGAGCAGTTCTTC. This yields the protein CASSLGGGVYNEQFF.